This T cell receptor beta chain was recorded in a study of blood T cell repertoires in COVID-19. The CDR3 has 16 amino acids. Germline lookup yields CDR1 MGHRA and CDR2 YSYEKL. V was clipped by 2 bases and J by 5 bases, with 18 bases between them. Profiling relied on immunoSEQ multiplex PCR, and the TCRdb table lists in-frame clones only, not all of them. The sample contains some 87,000 clones, around 90% of which appear only once. This TCR derives from a woman between 70 and 85 years old with acute or convalescent COVID-19. Sequenced: peripheral blood. This chain uses TRBV4-1 with TRBJ1-2; D is undetermined. CDR3 sequence: CASSQPRMGRGYGYTF. The CDR3 nucleotides read TGCGCCAGCAGCCAACCTCGTATGGGTCGGGGTTATGGCTACACCTTC.